This TCR beta chain was recorded in a study of cytomegalovirus exposure and HLA in healthy donors. In regard to this clone: Its antigen is unknown.

The PCR had 60 Vbeta and 13 Jbeta primers. TCRdb's table, derived via immunoSEQ multiplex PCR, lists solely in-frame clones and lacks some. The sample consists of about 270,000 clones, under 80% of them appearing once. Broader study findings: A later analysis linked some 18,000 TCR beta sequences to HLA alleles at 0.05 false discovery rate. TCR beta sequences reportedly predicted most subjects' HLA-A and HLA-B alleles accurately. The classifier, whose performance was assessed in both the original and validation cohorts, reportedly diagnosed cytomegalovirus status with high specificity and sensitivity.

Sequencing used PBMCs. The sequence came from a female donor in good health and CMV-seronegative.

CDR3 residues: CASTMGLADHNEQFF. CDR3 nucleotide sequence: TGTGCCAGCACCATGGGACTAGCGGACCACAATGAGCAGTTCTTC. The genes are TRBV28 and TRBJ2-1; TRBD2 matches 11 bases. This CDR3 is built from 15 residues. The ends lost 7 bases at V and 5 bases at J; junction bases unmatched: 7. Germline V gene data show CDR1 as MDHEN and CDR2 as SYDVKM. Filled out from reference TRBV28 and TRBJ2-1, the complete variable domain reads DVKVTQSSRYLVKRTGEKVFLECVQDMDHENMFWYRQDPGLGLRLIYFSYDVKMKEKGDIPEGYSVSREKKERFSLILESASTNQTSMYLCASTMGLADHNEQFFGPGTRLTVL.